Below, 23 T cell receptor beta chains from the same sample are listed, as sequenced in a study of blood T cell repertoires in COVID-19. Method: immunoSEQ multiplex PCR; TCRdb's copy keeps in-frame clones and lacks some. The sample contains approximately 240,000 clones, about 88% of which appear only once. The sequencing input was peripheral blood. The receptors come from a woman in her forties who had recovered from COVID-19.

V gene TRBV12-3 or TRBV12-4 combines with J gene TRBJ2-7, with TRBD2 as a possible D gene (5 bases). This CDR3 is built from 13 residues. V lost 5 bases to trimming and J lost 2 bases, with 10 bases between them. The CDR3 DNA reads TGTGCCAGCAGTCCCGGGGATCCCTACGAGCAGTACTTC. Amino acid sequence: CASSPGDPYEQYF.

This chain links TRBV7-6 with TRBJ2-3, with 8 nucleotides matching TRBD2. Germline assignment: CDR1 SGHVS and CDR2 FNYEAQ. With 4 bases clipped from V and 0 bases from J, the junction kept 9 bases outside the gene matches. This CDR3 spans 17 amino acids. The CDR3: CASSSRISGASTDTQYF. In nucleotides, the CDR3 is TGTGCCAGCAGCTCAAGAATTAGCGGGGCTAGCACAGATACGCAGTATTTT.

The chain uses TRBV7-3 and TRBJ2-3, with 13 bases lining up with TRBD2. The germline gives CDR1 SGHTA, CDR2 FQGTGA. The CDR3 loop spans 18 amino acids. The ends lost 0 bases at V and 0 bases at J; junction bases unmatched: 3. The CDR3 here is CASSLTTSGGASTDTQYF. CDR3 coding DNA: TGTGCCAGCAGCTTAACCACTAGCGGGGGGGCTAGCACAGATACGCAGTATTTT.

The CDR3, as DNA: TGTGCCAGCAGTTACGCAGCGGGGGGGCCTATCGCGAAGACCCAGTACTTC. Its translation is CASSYAAGGPIAKTQYF. The rearrangement uses TRBV6-2 or TRBV6-3 and TRBJ2-5; 10 bases line up with TRBD2. The CDR3 is 17 residues long. V lost 2 bases, J lost 6 bases, and 12 bases stayed unmatched. Germline V CDR1 and CDR2: MNHEY, SVGEGT.

The chain is built from TRBV5-5 and TRBJ1-6; 7 nucleotides line up with TRBD1. Germline CDR1 is SGHKS and CDR2 is YYEKEE (reference sequence). This CDR3 spans 17 amino acids. V shed 1 base and J 2 bases; nucleotides not matched to a gene: 6. This CDR3 reads CASSLSGQSAYNSPLHF. The CDR3 region has the DNA TGTGCCAGCAGCTTGTCGGGACAGTCGGCCTATAATTCACCCCTCCACTTT.

This rearrangement joins TRBV11-3 to TRBJ2-7, with 12 bases that match TRBD2. Germline CDR1 is SGHNT and CDR2 is YENEEA. J was trimmed by 6 bases and V by 1 base; bases with no gene match: 4. This CDR3 spans 15 amino acids. The DNA of the CDR3 is TGTGCCAGCAGCTTAGGACTAGCGGGAGCGACCGAGCAGTACTTC. The encoded protein is CASSLGLAGATEQYF. Filled out from reference TRBV11-3 and TRBJ2-7, the complete variable domain reads EAGVVQSPRYKIIEKKQPVAFWCNPISGHNTLYWYLQNLGQGPELLIRYENEEAVDDSQLPKDRFSAERLKGVDSTLKIQPAELGDSAVYLCASSLGLAGATEQYFGPGTRLTVT.

This sequence joins TRBV6-2 or TRBV6-3 and TRBJ1-6, with 7 bases aligning to TRBD1. Germline V gene sequence: CDR1 MNHEY, CDR2 SVGEGT. The CDR3 has 18 residues. J was trimmed by 0 bases and V by 2 bases; bases with no gene match: 7. CDR3 region: CASSYRGQYSSYNSPLHF. CDR3 DNA sequence: TGTGCCAGCAGTTACAGGGGACAGTACAGCTCCTATAATTCACCCCTCCACTTT.

The CDR3 region is CASSDRLQGETQYF. CDR3 DNA sequence: TGTGCCAGCAGTGACCGCCTACAGGGAGAGACCCAGTACTTC. The rearrangement uses TRBV25-1 and TRBJ2-5, with D possibly being TRBD1 (6 bases). Germline lookup yields CDR1 MGHDK and CDR2 SYGVNS. The CDR3 loop spans 14 amino acids. Trimming left V 3 bases short and J 4 bases short, with 12 bases between. The full variable domain, in which reference TRBV25-1 and TRBJ2-5 provide the parts outside the CDR3, is EADIYQTPRYLVIGTGKKITLECSQTMGHDKMYWYQQDPGMELHLIHYSYGVNSTEKGDLSSESTVSRIRTEHFPLTLESARPSHTSQYLCASSDRLQGETQYFGPGTRLLVL.

The chain employs TRBV30 and TRBJ1-6; 7 bases are shared with TRBD1. The length of the CDR3 is 16 residues. With 4 bases clipped from V and 7 bases from J, the junction kept 13 bases outside the gene matches. The germline V gene has CDR1 GTSNPN and CDR2 SVGIG (reference sequence). The CDR3 loop is CAWNGGSGTANSPLHF. CDR3 nucleotides: TGTGCCTGGAACGGGGGATCGGGGACAGCCAATTCACCCCTCCACTTT. The entire variable domain, with the rest obtained from reference TRBV30 and TRBJ1-6, is as follows: SQTIHQWPATLVQPVGSPLSLECTVEGTSNPNLYWYRQAAGRGLQLLFYSVGIGQISSEVPQNLSASRPQDRQFILSSKKLLLSDSGFYLCAWNGGSGTANSPLHFGNGTRLTVT.

The genes are TRBV7-3 and TRBJ2-5; 10 bases map to TRBD2. V gave up 1 base and J gave up 5 bases; unmatched junction bases: 7. The CDR3 has 16 amino acids. Looked up from germline, CDR1 is SGHTA and CDR2 is FQGTGA. DNA of the CDR3: TGTGCCAGCAGCTTAAAAGGAGCGGGAGGGACGGAGACCCAGTACTTC. This translates into CASSLKGAGGTETQYF.

The chain uses TRBV5-5 and TRBJ2-7, with TRBD2 matching over 9 bases. The germline V gene encodes CDR1 SGHKS and CDR2 YYEKEE (reference sequence). Unmatched junction bases numbered 3, after V lost 1 base and J lost 1 base. CDR3 length equals 15 residues. The CDR3 DNA sequence: TGTGCCAGCAGCTTGTCGCTAGCGGGATCCTACGAGCAGTACTTC. This gives the protein CASSLSLAGSYEQYF.

The gene calls are TRBV11-2 and TRBJ2-7; a weak D match, TRBD1 (6 bases). Germline values: CDR1 SGHAT, CDR2 FQNNGV. The CDR3 runs to 15 residues. The V end lost 5 bases, the J end lost 2 bases, and 16 bases lay between the germline ends. The CDR3 DNA reads as TGTGCCAGCAGCCCGGGACACGCTACGACCTACGAGCAGTACTTC. Translated, it gives CASSPGHATTYEQYF.

In this sample, this clone turned up once. This sequence joins TRBV7-2 and TRBJ2-1, with D tentatively TRBD2 (5 bases). CDR3 length: 15 residues. Trimming left V 3 bases short and J 0 bases short, with 9 bases between. Germline V gives CDR1 SGHTA, CDR2 FQGNSA. CDR3 nucleotides: TGTGCCAGCAGCTTTAGCGCTAGCTCCTACAATGAGCAGTTCTTC. Amino acids: CASSFSASSYNEQFF.

This clone was counted a single time. V is TRBV7-9 and J is TRBJ1-5; 8 bases match TRBD1. From germline, CDR1 is SEHNR and CDR2 FQNEAQ (reference sequence). There are 14 residues in the CDR3. V was pared by 6 bases and J by 10 bases, with 11 bases of the junction left unmatched. The CDR3 nucleotides read TGTGCCAGCAGTTCTACACCGGACAGGGACCCCCAGCATTTT. Amino acid sequence: CASSSTPDRDPQHF.

The rearrangement joins TRBV6-7 to TRBJ1-3, with 10 bases lining up with TRBD1. TRBV6-7 is an ORF; its function is uncertain. The CDR3 extends over 17 amino acids. Trimming removed 7 bases from V and 0 bases from J; junction bases left unmatched: 9. The CDR3 loop is CASIIGQGVFSGNTIYF. DNA for the CDR3: TGTGCCAGCATTATAGGACAGGGGGTTTTCTCTGGAAACACCATATATTTT.

This clone was seen just once. V is TRBV5-1 and J is TRBJ2-3, with 8 bases lining up with TRBD2. The CDR3 has 16 residues. The trim removed 0 bases at V and 2 bases at J, leaving 5 bases unmatched. Germline V gives CDR1 SGHRS, CDR2 YFSETQ. The CDR3 spells CASSLALAGLTDTQYF. CDR3 nucleotide sequence: TGCGCCAGCAGCTTGGCCCTAGCGGGTCTCACAGATACGCAGTATTTT.

This clone has only one observation. The chain carries TRBV7-2 and TRBJ1-3; D not resolved. The CDR3 extends over 16 amino acids. Trimming cost V 1 base and J 0 bases, with 10 bases left between them. Germline V lookup: CDR1 SGHTA, CDR2 FQGNSA. CDR3 sequence (DNA): TGTGCCAGCAGCTTAGAACCCCGGTTCTCTGGAAACACCATATATTTT. This codes for CASSLEPRFSGNTIYF.

This rearrangement joins TRBV5-6 to TRBJ2-7, with a tentative D call TRBD2 (6 bases). The ends were cut back, 2 bases at V and 3 bases at J, with 9 bases in the middle. The length of the CDR3 is 13 residues. CDR1 is SGHDT and CDR2 is YYEEEE in the germline V gene. CDR3 sequence reads: CASSFLEGYEQYF. The DNA for the CDR3 is TGTGCCAGCAGCTTTCTGGAGGGCTACGAGCAGTACTTC.

This rearrangement joins TRBV4-2 to TRBJ2-5; 8 nucleotides line up with TRBD1. CDR1 is LGHNA, CDR2 YNFKEQ, per germline. The CDR3 covers 14 residues. With V trimmed by 0 bases and J by 5 bases, 2 bases remained unmatched. CDR3 protein: CASSQDRTGETQYF. The CDR3, as DNA: TGTGCCAGCAGCCAAGACCGGACAGGGGAGACCCAGTACTTC.

CDR3 in amino acids: CASSFGEATQYF. In DNA, the CDR3 is TGCGCCAGCAGCTTTGGAGAAGCGACCCAGTACTTC. This chain joins TRBV5-1 and TRBJ2-5; D gene ambiguous. Germline values: CDR1 SGHRS, CDR2 YFSETQ. V lost 2 bases and J lost 7, with 9 bases in between. This CDR3 comprises 12 residues.

The rearrangement links TRBV19 to TRBJ1-4; no clear D gene. Trimming shortened V by 2 bases and J by 8 bases, and 18 bases separated the two germline ends. Germline CDR1 is LNHDA and CDR2 is SQIVND (reference sequence). The CDR3 runs 16 residues. The CDR3 bases are TGTGCCAGTAGTATAAGGGCCGGCCGCGAGGGAGAAAAACTGTTTTTT. The encoded protein is CASSIRAGREGEKLFF. The full variable domain, in which reference TRBV19 and TRBJ1-4 provide the parts outside the CDR3, is DGGITQSPKYLFRKEGQNVTLSCEQNLNHDAMYWYRQDPGQGLRLIYYSQIVNDFQKGDIAEGYSVSREKKESFPLTVTSAQKNPTAFYLCASSIRAGREGEKLFFGSGTQLSVL.

V gene TRBV7-8 combines with J gene TRBJ2-7, with 7 bases lining up with TRBD1. The germline gives CDR1 SGHVS, CDR2 FQNEAQ. This CDR3 is 16 amino acids long. With 5 bases clipped from V and 5 bases from J, the junction kept 15 bases outside the gene matches. The CDR3 bases are TGTGCCAGCAGCGCTCCCCGGGACAGCCCTCGGGACGAGCAGTACTTC. Its protein is CASSAPRDSPRDEQYF.

This clone was observed a few times. This chain connects TRBV27 to TRBJ1-2; 11 bases match TRBD1. The CDR3 covers 16 residues. Germline V gives CDR1 MNHEY, CDR2 SMNVEV (reference sequence). The V gene end was trimmed by 5 bases and the J gene end by 4 bases; junction bases not matched to a gene: 9. The CDR3 DNA follows: TGTGCCAGCAGTCTCGGGACAGGGGGAAAGGGCTATGGCTACACCTTC. Its protein product is CASSLGTGGKGYGYTF.